Shown below are 24 T cell receptor beta chains from a single sample sequenced in a study of control samples from healthy donors and cancer patients. Some clones are missing from TCRdb's copy, which holds only in-frame ones; the method was immunoSEQ multiplex PCR. The table records 52,000 or so clones, around 94% of them present only once. Sequencing was carried out using blood. The receptor set was obtained from a young man in good health.

This chain links TRBV13 with TRBJ2-6; the D gene is possibly TRBD1 (6 bases). Per germline, CDR1 PRHDT and CDR2 FYEKMQ (reference sequence). Trimming took off 5 bases at V and 0 bases at J, with 14 bases between the two ends. This CDR3 spans 17 amino acids. The CDR3 sequence is CASSGTDRNSGANVLTF. The CDR3 nucleotides read TGTGCCAGCAGCGGTACGGACAGAAACTCTGGGGCCAACGTCCTGACTTTC.

The V call is TRBV7-8, the J call TRBJ1-1, with a weak D call TRBD1 (6 bases). Trimming cost V 5 bases and J 1 base, with 8 bases left between them. CDR1 and CDR2 from the germline V gene are SGHVS and FQNEAQ. CDR3 length equals 13 residues. The DNA for the CDR3 is TGTGCCAGCAGCCGGACAGAGAACACTGAAGCTTTCTTT. This codes for CASSRTENTEAFF. Full variable domain (outside the CDR3, taken from reference TRBV7-8 and TRBJ1-1): GAGVSQSPRYKVAKRGQDVALRCDPISGHVSLFWYQQALGQGPEFLTYFQNEAQLDKSGLPSDRFFAERPEGSVSTLKIQRTQQEDSAVYLCASSRTENTEAFFGQGTRLTVV.

The chain combines TRBV29-1 with TRBJ2-1; 16 bases are a match to TRBD2. Per germline, CDR1 SQVTM and CDR2 ANQGSEA. J lost 8 bases, V lost 6 bases, and 4 bases had no gene match. There are 14 residues in the CDR3. The chain's CDR3 is CSVGLAGGPYEQFF. CDR3 nucleotides: TGCAGCGTGGGACTAGCGGGGGGGCCCTATGAGCAGTTCTTC.

This chain links TRBV14 with TRBJ2-1, with 9 bases fitting TRBD1. Germline V gives CDR1 SGHDN, CDR2 FVKESK. The CDR3 consists of 16 residues. V dropped 3 bases and J dropped 7; count of bases not matched to a gene: 10. Here the CDR3 reads CASSHIPGQGRNEQFF. DNA for the CDR3: TGTGCCAGCAGCCACATCCCGGGACAGGGAAGGAATGAGCAGTTCTTC.

The V gene is TRBV6-2 or TRBV6-3, the J gene TRBJ2-3; 11 nucleotides match TRBD2. CDR3 length: 19 residues. The ends lost 2 bases at V and 0 bases at J; junction bases unmatched: 10. CDR1 and CDR2 from the germline V gene are MNHEY and SVGEGT. CDR3 sequence: CASSYLLTSGTTSTDTQYF. The CDR3 nucleotides read TGTGCCAGCAGTTACCTCCTGACTAGCGGGACCACTAGCACAGATACGCAGTATTTT.

V usage is TRBV27 and J usage is TRBJ1-1, with D possibly matching TRBD1 (6 bases). Germline loops: CDR1 MNHEY, CDR2 SMNVEV (reference sequence). The CDR3 runs to 18 residues. V lost 2 bases, J lost 5 bases, and 24 bases lay in between. DNA for the CDR3: TGTGCCAGCAGTTTAACCCGCATCGGCGGGGGCTTGGGTACTGAAGCTTTCTTT. Protein sequence: CASSLTRIGGGLGTEAFF.

Only one count was recorded for this clone. This chain joins TRBV28 and TRBJ2-7, with D possibly matching TRBD1 (6 bases). Trimming stripped 4 bases from V and 2 bases from J, with 12 bases between. The CDR3 covers 14 residues. Germline loops: CDR1 MDHEN, CDR2 SYDVKM. The CDR3, as DNA: TGTGCCAGCAGTTCCCGGGACAAGGCCTACGAGCAGTACTTC. It translates to CASSSRDKAYEQYF.

This sequence joins TRBV3-1 (or the pseudogene TRBV3-2) and TRBJ1-3, with TRBD1 matching 7 bases. The CDR3 is 17 residues long. Germline V gene sequence: CDR1 LGHDT, CDR2 YNNKEL (reference sequence). V dropped 0 bases and J dropped 0; count of bases not matched to a gene: 5. Here the CDR3 reads CASSQDPGQYSGNTIYF. CDR3 bases: TGTGCCAGCAGCCAAGATCCGGGACAGTACTCTGGAAACACCATATATTTT.

V and J are TRBV13 and TRBJ1-1; maybe TRBD1 (5 bases). Germline assignment: CDR1 PRHDT and CDR2 FYEKMQ (reference sequence). The length of the CDR3 is 14 residues. V lost 0 bases, J lost 5 bases, and 10 bases lay in between. Here the CDR3 reads CASSLGWGETEAFF. The CDR3 nucleotides read TGTGCCAGCAGCTTAGGATGGGGGGAAACTGAAGCTTTCTTT.

The chain couples TRBV30 to TRBJ1-4, with 7 bases identical to TRBD1. Per the germline V gene, CDR1 is GTSNPN and CDR2 is SVGIG (reference sequence). Trimming took 7 bases from V and 2 from J; bases not matched to a gene: 13. The CDR3 sequence is 16 residues long. CDR3 in DNA: TGTGCCTTCACCTCACCACAGGGGCTGACTAATGAAAAACTGTTTTTT. The encoded protein is CAFTSPQGLTNEKLFF.

The chain joins TRBV2 to TRBJ1-2; TRBD1 matches 11 bases. The CDR3 spans 15 residues. CDR1 is SNHLY, CDR2 FYNNEI, per germline. The ends lost 4 bases at V and 8 bases at J; junction bases unmatched: 9. The CDR3 coding sequence is TGTGCCAGCAGTGGGTTCGGACAGGGGGCATGGGGCTACACCTTC. This translates into CASSGFGQGAWGYTF.

V gene TRBV5-1 combines with J gene TRBJ1-2, with 8 bases aligning to TRBD1. Germline assignment: CDR1 SGHRS and CDR2 YFSETQ. Trimming cost V 2 bases and J 0 bases; bases outside gene matches: 12. The CDR3 runs 18 residues. The CDR3 loop reads CASSLLPTGARSNYGYTF. The CDR3 DNA reads as TGCGCCAGCAGCTTACTCCCGACAGGGGCTCGTTCTAACTATGGCTACACCTTC.

This chain joins TRBV18 and TRBJ1-1, with 8 bases fitting TRBD1. This CDR3 has 15 amino acids. After removal of 0 bases from V and 0 bases from J, the junction contained 0 bases not matched to a gene. Germline V gene lookup returns CDR1 KGHSH and CDR2 LQKENI. The CDR3 loop reads CASSPPTGVNTEAFF. CDR3 nucleotide sequence: TGTGCCAGCTCACCACCGACAGGGGTGAACACTGAAGCTTTCTTT.

This clone showed up just once. The rearrangement joins TRBV19 to TRBJ1-3; tentative D call: TRBD1 (5 bases). Germline loops: CDR1 LNHDA, CDR2 SQIVND (reference sequence). Trimming stripped 3 bases from V and 4 bases from J, with 13 bases between. The CDR3 length is 15 residues. The CDR3 sequence is CASSMGHRSGNTIYF. The CDR3 nucleotides read TGTGCCAGTAGTATGGGCCACAGGTCCGGAAACACCATATATTTT.

The V gene is TRBV27, the J gene TRBJ2-7, with a possible D match to TRBD1 (6 bases). CDR1 and CDR2 (germline): MNHEY, SMNVEV (reference sequence). The V gene lost 5 bases and the J gene lost 2 bases, with 16 bases spanning the gap. The CDR3 consists of 15 residues. CDR3 residues: CASSQGRGSPYEQYF. CDR3 in DNA: TGTGCCAGCAGTCAAGGAAGGGGGTCCCCCTACGAGCAGTACTTC.

The CDR3 DNA reads as TGTGCCAGCAGTTACCGGACAGGGGATGAGCAGTACTTC. This translates into CASSYRTGDEQYF. This chain joins TRBV6-5 and TRBJ2-7, with 9 bases aligning to TRBD1. V lost 2 bases and J lost 7; bases outside the gene matches: 3. Germline V gene sequence: CDR1 MNHEY, CDR2 SVGAGI. The CDR3 has 13 amino acids.

This rearrangement joins TRBV9 to TRBJ2-3, with 10 bases aligning to TRBD2. Per germline, CDR1 SGDLS and CDR2 YYNGEE. J lost 5 bases, V lost 1 base, and 10 bases had no gene match. CDR3 length: 17 amino acids. The CDR3 protein is CASSVRASGSGGDTQYF. In nucleotides, the CDR3 is TGTGCCAGCAGCGTACGGGCTAGCGGGAGTGGGGGAGATACGCAGTATTTT.

The genes are TRBV11-2 and TRBJ2-7; D call uncertain. Germline CDR1 is SGHAT and CDR2 is FQNNGV. Trimming left V 5 bases short and J 1 base short, with 15 bases between. This CDR3 contains 15 residues. CDR3 nucleotides: TGTGCCAGCAGCCCGAGTGGCCCTCTGTCCTACGAGCAGTACTTC. Its translation: CASSPSGPLSYEQYF.

This clone has a handful of counts. The V gene is TRBV30, the J gene TRBJ1-5; D is undetermined. V lost 2 bases and J lost 6, with 11 bases in between. Germline CDR1 reads GTSNPN; CDR2 reads SVGIG (reference sequence). CDR3 length: 13 amino acids. The CDR3, as DNA: TGTGCCTGGAGTCGGGGTCTGGGTCAGCCCCAGCATTTT. Amino acids: CAWSRGLGQPQHF. The variable domain in full, with the rest retrieved from reference TRBV30 and TRBJ1-5, is SQTIHQWPATLVQPVGSPLSLECTVEGTSNPNLYWYRQAAGRGLQLLFYSVGIGQISSEVPQNLSASRPQDRQFILSSKKLLLSDSGFYLCAWSRGLGQPQHFGDGTRLSIL.

The chain uses TRBV18 and TRBJ1-6; D is undetermined. V was clipped by 3 bases and J by 8 bases, with 11 bases between them. This CDR3 has 14 residues. Germline loops: CDR1 KGHSH, CDR2 LQKENI. CDR3 residues: CASSPQSGDSPLHF. As DNA, the CDR3 is TGTGCCAGCTCACCCCAATCCGGAGATTCACCCCTCCACTTT.

V gene TRBV28 combines with J gene TRBJ1-1; TRBD1 matches at 7 bases. CDR1 and CDR2 from the germline V gene are MDHEN and SYDVKM. The ends lost 0 bases at V and 1 base at J; junction bases unmatched: 2. This CDR3 region has 15 residues. CDR3 nucleotides: TGTGCCAGCAGTTTATGGGAGGGGGCGAACACTGAAGCTTTCTTT. Translating it yields CASSLWEGANTEAFF. The full variable domain, rest sourced from reference TRBV28 and TRBJ1-1, is DVKVTQSSRYLVKRTGEKVFLECVQDMDHENMFWYRQDPGLGLRLIYFSYDVKMKEKGDIPEGYSVSREKKERFSLILESASTNQTSMYLCASSLWEGANTEAFFGQGTRLTVV.

This chain joins TRBV13 and TRBJ1-1; D call uncertain. The germline CDR1 and CDR2 sequences are PRHDT and FYEKMQ (reference sequence). The CDR3 is 16 amino acids. Trimming removed 0 bases at V and 8 bases at J, with 19 bases between. The CDR3 DNA is TGTGCCAGCAGCTTAGGCCGTGGGCCCGGCGCTACCGAAGCTTTCTTT. It translates to CASSLGRGPGATEAFF.

The J gene is TRBJ2-3, the V gene TRBV7-2; 7 nucleotides match TRBD2. CDR3 length: 17 residues. Germline trimming cut 5 bases from V and 3 bases from J; bases unmatched to any gene: 14. Germline V lookup: CDR1 SGHTA, CDR2 FQGNSA. CDR3 protein: CASSPPRGGSKTDTQYF. In nucleotides, the CDR3 is TGTGCCAGCAGCCCGCCCCGCGGGGGATCAAAAACAGATACGCAGTATTTT.

The V gene is TRBV10-1, the J gene TRBJ2-7; D remains unclear. This CDR3 contains 13 residues. V dropped 4 bases and J dropped 2 bases, with 9 bases sitting between them. Germline V gene data show CDR1 as WNHNN and CDR2 as SYGVQD (reference sequence). The CDR3 bases are TGCGCCAGCAGTGGGCTCGAAACCTACGAGCAGTACTTC. Encoded protein: CASSGLETYEQYF.